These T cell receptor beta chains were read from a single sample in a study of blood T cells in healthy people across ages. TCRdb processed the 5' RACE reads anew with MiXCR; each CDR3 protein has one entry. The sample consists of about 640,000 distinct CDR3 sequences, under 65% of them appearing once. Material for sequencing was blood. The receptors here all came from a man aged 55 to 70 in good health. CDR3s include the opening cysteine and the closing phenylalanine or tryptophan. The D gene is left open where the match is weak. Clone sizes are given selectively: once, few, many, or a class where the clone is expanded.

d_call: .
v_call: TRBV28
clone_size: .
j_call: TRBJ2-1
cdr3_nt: TGTGCCAGCAGTTTTAGTACCAGGGAGCAGTTCTTC
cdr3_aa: CASSFSTREQFF

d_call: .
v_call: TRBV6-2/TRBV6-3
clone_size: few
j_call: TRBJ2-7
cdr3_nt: TGTGCCAGCAGTTACGACATCTCCTACGAGCAGTACTTC
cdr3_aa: CASSYDISYEQYF

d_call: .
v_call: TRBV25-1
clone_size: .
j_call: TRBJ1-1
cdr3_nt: TGTGCCAGCAGGTCCTGGGCTGAAGCTTTCTTT
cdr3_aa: CASRSWAEAFF

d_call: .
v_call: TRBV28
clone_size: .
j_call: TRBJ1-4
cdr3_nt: TGTGCCAGCAGGGGCAGCATTAATGAAAAACTGTTTTTT
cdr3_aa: CASRGSINEKLFF

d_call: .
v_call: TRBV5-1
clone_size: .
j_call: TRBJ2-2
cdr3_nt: TGCGCCAGCAGCCCTAGTCGACAGGTTCTCGGCGGGGAGCTGTTTTTT
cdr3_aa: CASSPSRQVLGGELFF

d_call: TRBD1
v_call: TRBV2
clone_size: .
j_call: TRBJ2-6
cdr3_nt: TGTGTCGGCCAGGGGGCCATAAGCTCTGGGGCCAACGTCCTGACTTTC
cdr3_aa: CVGQGAISSGANVLTF

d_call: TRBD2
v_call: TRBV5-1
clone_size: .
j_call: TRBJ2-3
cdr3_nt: TGCGCCAGCAACCGAAATTTCGTAGCGGGGGGAACAGATACGCAGTATTTT
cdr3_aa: CASNRNFVAGGTDTQYF

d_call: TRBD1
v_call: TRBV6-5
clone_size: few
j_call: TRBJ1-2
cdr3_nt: TGTGCCAGCAGTACAACAGGGGGAATATATGGCTACACCTTC
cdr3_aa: CASSTTGGIYGYTF

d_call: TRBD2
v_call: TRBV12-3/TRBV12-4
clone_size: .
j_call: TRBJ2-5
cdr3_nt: TGTGCCAGCACCCCGGCCGGGAGGGAAGAGACCCAGTACTTC
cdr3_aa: CASTPAGREETQYF

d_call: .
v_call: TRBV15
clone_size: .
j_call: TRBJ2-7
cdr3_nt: TGTGCCACCAGCAGAGTGGGGAGTTCCTACGAGCAGTACTTC
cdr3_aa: CATSRVGSSYEQYF

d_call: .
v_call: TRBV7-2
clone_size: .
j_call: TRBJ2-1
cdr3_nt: TGTGCCAGCAGCTTAGCCTCCGTGATGGGGCGGGGAAACAATGAGCAGTTCTTC
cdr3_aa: CASSLASVMGRGNNEQFF

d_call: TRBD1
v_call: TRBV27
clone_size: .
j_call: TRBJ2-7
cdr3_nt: TGTGCCAGCAGTTTTTCGACAGGGCCCTACGAGCAGTACTTC
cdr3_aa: CASSFSTGPYEQYF

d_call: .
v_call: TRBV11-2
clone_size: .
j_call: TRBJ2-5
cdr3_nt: TGTGCCAGCAGCTTGAGAATGGGAACGGAGACCCAGTACTTC
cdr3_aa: CASSLRMGTETQYF

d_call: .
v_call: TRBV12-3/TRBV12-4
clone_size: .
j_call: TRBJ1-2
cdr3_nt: TGTGCCAGCAGTTTACCCCCAGGGTTTAGTGGCTACACCTTC
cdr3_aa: CASSLPPGFSGYTF

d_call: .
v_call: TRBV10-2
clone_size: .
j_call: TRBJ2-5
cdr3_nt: TGCGCCAGCAACCCGACAGGACAAGAGACCCAGTACTTC
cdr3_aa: CASNPTGQETQYF

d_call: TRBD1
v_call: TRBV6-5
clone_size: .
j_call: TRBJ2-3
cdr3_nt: TGTGCCAGCAGTTACACCCAGGGGGTGGCAGATACGCAGTATTTT
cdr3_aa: CASSYTQGVADTQYF

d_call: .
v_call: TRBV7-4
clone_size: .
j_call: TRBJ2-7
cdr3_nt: TGTGCCAGCAGCCCGGGACGGCAACTCCGACCCGTGGACGAGCAGTACTTC
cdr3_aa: CASSPGRQLRPVDEQYF

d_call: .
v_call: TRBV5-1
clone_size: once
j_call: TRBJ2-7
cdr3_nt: TGCGCCAGCAGCTTGGGAGGGACGAGCTTCTACGAGCAGTACTTC
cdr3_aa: CASSLGGTSFYEQYF

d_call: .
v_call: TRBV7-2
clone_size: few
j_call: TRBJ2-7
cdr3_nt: TGTGCCAACCTAGGAGCCCCAAGCTCCTACGAGCAGTACTTC
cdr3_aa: CANLGAPSSYEQYF

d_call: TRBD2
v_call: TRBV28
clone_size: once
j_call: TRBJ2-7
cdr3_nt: TGTGCCAGCAGTCCGGGGGGACTAGCGGGGGAGTCCTACGAGCAGTACTTC
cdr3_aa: CASSPGGLAGESYEQYF

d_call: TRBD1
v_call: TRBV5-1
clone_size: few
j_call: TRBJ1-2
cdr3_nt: TGCGCCAGCAGCTCAACCGGGACAGGGCGTGGCTACACCTTC
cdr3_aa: CASSSTGTGRGYTF

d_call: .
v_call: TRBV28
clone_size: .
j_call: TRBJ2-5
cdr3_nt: TGTGCCAGCAGTTTGGACACAACTGTAGACCAAGAGACCCAGTACTTC
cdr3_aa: CASSLDTTVDQETQYF

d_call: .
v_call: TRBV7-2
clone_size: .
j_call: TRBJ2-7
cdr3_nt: TGTGCCAGCAGCGTACAGTTCTCCTCCTACGAGCAGTACTTC
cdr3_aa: CASSVQFSSYEQYF

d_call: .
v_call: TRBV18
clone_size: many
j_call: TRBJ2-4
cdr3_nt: TGTGCCAGCTCACCACCATCAGGCGCCAAAAACATTCAGTACTTC
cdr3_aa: CASSPPSGAKNIQYF

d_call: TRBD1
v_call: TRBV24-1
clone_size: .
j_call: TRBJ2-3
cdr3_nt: TGTGCCACCAGTTCAGGGGGCTTGGGCACAGATACGCAGTATTTT
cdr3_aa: CATSSGGLGTDTQYF

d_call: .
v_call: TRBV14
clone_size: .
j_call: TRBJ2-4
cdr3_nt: TGTGCCAGCAGCCAATTGGGTCAGGGGAGGAACATTCAGTACTTC
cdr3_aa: CASSQLGQGRNIQYF

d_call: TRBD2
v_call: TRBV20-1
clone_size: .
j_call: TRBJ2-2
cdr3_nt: TGCAGTGCTAGTAGGGCGGGGGGCTACACCGGGGAGCTGTTTTTT
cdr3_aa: CSASRAGGYTGELFF